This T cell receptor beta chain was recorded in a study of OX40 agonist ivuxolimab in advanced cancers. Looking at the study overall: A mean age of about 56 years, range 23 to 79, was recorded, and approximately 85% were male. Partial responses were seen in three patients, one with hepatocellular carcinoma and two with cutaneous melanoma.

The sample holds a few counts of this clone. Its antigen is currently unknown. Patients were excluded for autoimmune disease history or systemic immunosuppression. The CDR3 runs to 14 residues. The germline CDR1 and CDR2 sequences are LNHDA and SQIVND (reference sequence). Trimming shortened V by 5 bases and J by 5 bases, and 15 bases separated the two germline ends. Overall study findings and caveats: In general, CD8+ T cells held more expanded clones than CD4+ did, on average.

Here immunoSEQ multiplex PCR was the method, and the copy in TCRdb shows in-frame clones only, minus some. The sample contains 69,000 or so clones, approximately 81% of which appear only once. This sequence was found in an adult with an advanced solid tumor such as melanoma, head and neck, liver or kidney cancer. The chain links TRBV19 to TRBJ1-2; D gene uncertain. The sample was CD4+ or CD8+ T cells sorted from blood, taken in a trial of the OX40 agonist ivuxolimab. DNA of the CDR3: TGTGCCAGTAGTGCCGAGCCTACGGTGTATGGCTACACCTTC. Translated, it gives CASSAEPTVYGYTF.